This section outlines one T cell receptor (beta chain) sequence together with its context. CDR1 is KGHSH, CDR2 LQKENI, per germline. V trimming: 0 bases; J trimming: 9 bases; junction bases outside the gene matches: 8. This CDR3 comprises 15 residues. The sample originates from a study of cytomegalovirus exposure and HLA in healthy donors. The PCR employed 60 Vbeta primers together with 13 Jbeta primers. Some clones are missing from TCRdb's copy, which holds only in-frame ones; the method was immunoSEQ multiplex PCR. There are about 90,000 clones in the sample; approximately 71% occur only once, and about 16% lies in the top ten.

This receptor was taken from a woman aged 18-29 years in good health and CMV-seropositive. The specimen sequenced was PBMCs. The chain joins TRBV18 to TRBJ2-1; 7 bases line up with TRBD1. CDR3 DNA: TGTGCCAGCTCACCACCTCCAGGGGGTAAGAGTGAGCAGTTCTTC. Translating it yields CASSPPPGGKSEQFF.